This T cell receptor beta chain appears in the sequencing data of a study of T cell responses to AZD1222 COVID-19 vaccine. Overall study findings and caveats: A rise in Spike-specific TCR breadth and depth followed two AZD1222 doses.

Trimming shortened V by 0 bases and J by 5 bases, and 2 bases separated the two germline ends. CDR1 is MNHNY, CDR2 SVGAGI, per germline (reference sequence). The CDR3 runs to 11 residues. Method: immunoSEQ multiplex PCR; TCRdb's copy keeps in-frame clones and lacks some. The table includes 95,000 to 150,000 clones, around 90% detected once. This clone was counted between two and nine times. Its cognate antigen is unknown. The sample in question was peripheral blood, obtained on day 0 of AZD1222 vaccination. The receptor's source is an adult in good health. The chain joins TRBV6-6 to TRBJ2-7; D unclear. The CDR3 spells CASSYSDEQYF. Here the CDR3 DNA reads TGTGCCAGCAGTTACTCGGACGAGCAGTACTTC.